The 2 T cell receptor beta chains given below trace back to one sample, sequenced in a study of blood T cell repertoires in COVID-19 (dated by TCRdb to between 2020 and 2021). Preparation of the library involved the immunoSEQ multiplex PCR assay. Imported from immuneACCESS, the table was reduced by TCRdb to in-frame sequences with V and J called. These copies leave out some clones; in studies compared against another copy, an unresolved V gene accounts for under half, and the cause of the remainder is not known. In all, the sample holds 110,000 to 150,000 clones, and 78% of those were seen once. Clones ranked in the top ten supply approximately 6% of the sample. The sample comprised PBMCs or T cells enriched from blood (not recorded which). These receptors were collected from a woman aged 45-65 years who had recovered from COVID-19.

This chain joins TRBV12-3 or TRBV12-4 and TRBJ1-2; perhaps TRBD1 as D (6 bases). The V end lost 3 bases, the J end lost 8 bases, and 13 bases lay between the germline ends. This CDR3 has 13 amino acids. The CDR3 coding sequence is TGTGCCAGCAGTTTCTCAACAGGGCTGGGCTACACCTTC. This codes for CASSFSTGLGYTF.

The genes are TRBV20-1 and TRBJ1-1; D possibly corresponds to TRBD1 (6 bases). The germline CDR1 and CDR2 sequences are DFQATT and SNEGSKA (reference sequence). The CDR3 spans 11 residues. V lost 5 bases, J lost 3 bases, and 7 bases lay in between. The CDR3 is CSAHRDTEAFF. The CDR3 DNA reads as TGCAGTGCTCACAGGGACACTGAAGCTTTCTTT.